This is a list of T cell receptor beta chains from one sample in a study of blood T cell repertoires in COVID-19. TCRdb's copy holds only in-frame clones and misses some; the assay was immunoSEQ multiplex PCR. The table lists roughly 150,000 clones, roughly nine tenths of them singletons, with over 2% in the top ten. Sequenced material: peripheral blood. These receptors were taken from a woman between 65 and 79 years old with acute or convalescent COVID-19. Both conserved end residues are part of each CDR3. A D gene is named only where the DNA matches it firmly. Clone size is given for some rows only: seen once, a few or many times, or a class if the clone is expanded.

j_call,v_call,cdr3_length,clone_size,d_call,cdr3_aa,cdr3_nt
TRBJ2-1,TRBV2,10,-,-,CASSYSEQFF,TGTGCCAGCAGTTATAGTGAGCAGTTCTTC
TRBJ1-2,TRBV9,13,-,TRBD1,CASSAPGGSGYTF,TGTGCCAGCAGCGCCCCAGGGGGAAGTGGCTACACCTTC
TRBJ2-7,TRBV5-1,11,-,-,CASSEKAVTAF,TGCGCCAGCAGCGAAAAAGCGGTGACCGCATTC
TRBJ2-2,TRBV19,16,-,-,CASSISLDRHTGELFF,TGTGCCAGTAGTATCTCACTCGACAGGCATACCGGGGAGCTGTTTTTT
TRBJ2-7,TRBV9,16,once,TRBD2,CASSPAGGGGAHEQYF,TGTGCCAGCAGCCCCGCCGGGGGCGGGGGGGCCCACGAGCAGTACTTC
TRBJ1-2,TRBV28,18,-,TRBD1,CASSLWRDRGGGNYGYTF,TGTGCCAGCAGTTTATGGCGGGACAGGGGTGGAGGTAACTATGGCTACACCTTC
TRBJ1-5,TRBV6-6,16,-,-,CASSPRGIDSNQPQHF,TGTGCCAGCAGTCCCCGGGGAATAGATAGCAATCAGCCCCAGCATTTT
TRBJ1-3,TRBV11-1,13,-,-,CASSSDSGNTIYF,TGTGCCAGCAGCTCGGACAGCGGAAACACCATATATTTT
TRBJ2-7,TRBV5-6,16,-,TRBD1,CASSPPDRGYSYEQYF,TGTGCCAGCAGCCCGCCCGACAGGGGCTACTCCTACGAGCAGTACTTC
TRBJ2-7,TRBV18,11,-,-,CASSRGDRLYF,TGTGCCAGCTCACGAGGAGACAGGCTGTACTTC
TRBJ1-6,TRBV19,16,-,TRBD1,CASSLGQGGGNSPLHF,TGTGCCAGTAGTTTAGGACAGGGAGGTGGTAATTCACCCCTCCACTTT
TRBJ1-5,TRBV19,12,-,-,CASSSLQVTQHF,TGTGCCAGTAGTAGCCTACAGGTTACCCAGCATTTT
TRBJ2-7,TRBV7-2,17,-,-,CASNLNLKGQGVNEQYF,TGTGCCAGCAACCTTAACTTGAAGGGGCAGGGTGTCAACGAGCAGTACTTC